This T cell receptor (beta chain) was obtained from a study of cytomegalovirus exposure and HLA in healthy donors. The V gene end was trimmed by 5 bases and the J gene end by 5 bases; junction bases not matched to a gene: 10. CDR1 is SGHVS and CDR2 is FQNEAQ in the germline V gene. CDR3 size: 15 residues. The assay was immunoSEQ multiplex PCR, and TCRdb's table has in-frame clones only and misses some. Counted here are around 150,000 clones, roughly nine tenths occurring once; the ten biggest clones make up roughly 5.8%. The sample comprised PBMCs. This clonotype originated in a woman younger than 45 in good health and CMV-seronegative. The chain has TRBV7-8 and TRBJ2-7, with TRBD1 identical over 9 bases. CDR3 region: CASSPGTGFINEQYF. CDR3 sequence (DNA): TGTGCCAGCAGCCCAGGGACAGGGTTTATCAACGAGCAGTACTTC.